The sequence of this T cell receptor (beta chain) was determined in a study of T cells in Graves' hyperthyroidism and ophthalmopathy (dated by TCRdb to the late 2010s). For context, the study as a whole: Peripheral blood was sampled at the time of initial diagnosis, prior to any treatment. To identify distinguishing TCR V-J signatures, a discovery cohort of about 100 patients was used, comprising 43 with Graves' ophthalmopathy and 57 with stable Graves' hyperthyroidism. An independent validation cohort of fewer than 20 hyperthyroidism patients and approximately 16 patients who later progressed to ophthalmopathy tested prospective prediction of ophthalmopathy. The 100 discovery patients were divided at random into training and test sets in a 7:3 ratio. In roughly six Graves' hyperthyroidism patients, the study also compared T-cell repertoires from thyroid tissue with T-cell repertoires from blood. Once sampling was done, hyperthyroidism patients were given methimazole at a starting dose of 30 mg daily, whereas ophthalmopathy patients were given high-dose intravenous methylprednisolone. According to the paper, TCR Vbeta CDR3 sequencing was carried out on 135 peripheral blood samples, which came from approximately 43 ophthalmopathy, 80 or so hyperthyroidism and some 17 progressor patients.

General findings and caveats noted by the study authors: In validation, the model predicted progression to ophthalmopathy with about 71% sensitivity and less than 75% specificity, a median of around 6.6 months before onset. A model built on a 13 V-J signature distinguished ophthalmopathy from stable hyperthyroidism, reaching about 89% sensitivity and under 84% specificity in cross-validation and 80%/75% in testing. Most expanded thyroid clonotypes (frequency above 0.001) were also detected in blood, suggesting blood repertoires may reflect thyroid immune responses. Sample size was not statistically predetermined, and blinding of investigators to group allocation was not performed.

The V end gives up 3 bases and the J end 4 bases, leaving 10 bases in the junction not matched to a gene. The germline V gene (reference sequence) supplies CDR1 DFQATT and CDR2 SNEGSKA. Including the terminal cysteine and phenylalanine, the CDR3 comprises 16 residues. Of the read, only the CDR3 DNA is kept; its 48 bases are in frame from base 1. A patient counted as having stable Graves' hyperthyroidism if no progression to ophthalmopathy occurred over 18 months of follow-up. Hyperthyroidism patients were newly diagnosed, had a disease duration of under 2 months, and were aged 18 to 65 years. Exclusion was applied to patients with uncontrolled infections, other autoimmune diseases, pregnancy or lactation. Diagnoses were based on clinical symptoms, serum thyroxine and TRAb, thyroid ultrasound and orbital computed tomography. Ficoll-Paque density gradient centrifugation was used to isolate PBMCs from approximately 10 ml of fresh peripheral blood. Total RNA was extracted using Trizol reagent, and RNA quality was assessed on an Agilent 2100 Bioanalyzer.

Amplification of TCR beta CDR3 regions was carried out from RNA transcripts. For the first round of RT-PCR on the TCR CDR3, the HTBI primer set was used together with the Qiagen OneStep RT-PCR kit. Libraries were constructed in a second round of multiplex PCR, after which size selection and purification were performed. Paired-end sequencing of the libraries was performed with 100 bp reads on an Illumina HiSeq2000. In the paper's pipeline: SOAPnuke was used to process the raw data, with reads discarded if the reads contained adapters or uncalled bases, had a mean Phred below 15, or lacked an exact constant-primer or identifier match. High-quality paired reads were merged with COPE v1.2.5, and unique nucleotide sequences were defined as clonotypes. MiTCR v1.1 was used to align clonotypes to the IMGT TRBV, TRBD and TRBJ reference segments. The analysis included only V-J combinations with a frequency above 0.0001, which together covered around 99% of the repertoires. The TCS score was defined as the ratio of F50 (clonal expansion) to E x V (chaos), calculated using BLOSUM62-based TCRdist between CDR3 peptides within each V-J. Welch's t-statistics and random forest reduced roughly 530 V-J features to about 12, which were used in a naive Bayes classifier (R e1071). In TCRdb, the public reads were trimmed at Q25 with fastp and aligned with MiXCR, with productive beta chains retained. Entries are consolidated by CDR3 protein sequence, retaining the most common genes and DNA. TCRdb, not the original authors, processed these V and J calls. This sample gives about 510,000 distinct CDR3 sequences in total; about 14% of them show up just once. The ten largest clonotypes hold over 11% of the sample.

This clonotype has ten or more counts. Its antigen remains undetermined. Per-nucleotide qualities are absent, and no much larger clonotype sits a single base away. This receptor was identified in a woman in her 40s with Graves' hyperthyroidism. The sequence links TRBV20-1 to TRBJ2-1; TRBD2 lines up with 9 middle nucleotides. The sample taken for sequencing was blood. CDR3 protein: CSARDWTSAAYNEQFF. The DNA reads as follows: TGCAGTGCTAGGGATTGGACTAGCGCCGCGTACAATGAGCAGTTCTTC.